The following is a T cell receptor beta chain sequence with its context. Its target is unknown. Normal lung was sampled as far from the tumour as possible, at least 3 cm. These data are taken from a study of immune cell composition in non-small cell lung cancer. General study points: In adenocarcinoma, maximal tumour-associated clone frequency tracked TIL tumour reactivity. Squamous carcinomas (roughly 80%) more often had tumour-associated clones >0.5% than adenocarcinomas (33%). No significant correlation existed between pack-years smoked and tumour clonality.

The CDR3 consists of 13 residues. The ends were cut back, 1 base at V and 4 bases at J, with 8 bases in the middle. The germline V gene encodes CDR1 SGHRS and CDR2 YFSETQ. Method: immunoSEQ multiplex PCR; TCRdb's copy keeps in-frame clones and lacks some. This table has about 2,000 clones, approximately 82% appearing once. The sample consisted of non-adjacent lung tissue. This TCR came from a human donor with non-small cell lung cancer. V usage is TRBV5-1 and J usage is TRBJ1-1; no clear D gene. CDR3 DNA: TGCGCCAGCAGCTTGCCGGGTCTCACTGAAGCTTTCTTT. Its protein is CASSLPGLTEAFF.